This TCR beta chain is drawn from a study of shared clonotypes between healthy human individuals. Assay: immunoSEQ multiplex PCR; the TCRdb copy retains only in-frame clones and omits some. The repertoire includes some 980,000 clones, over 60% of them detected once, and roughly 1.5% sits in the top ten. The CDR3 sequence is 12 residues long. Germline V gives CDR1 SQVTM, CDR2 ANQGSEA. The ends were cut back, 3 bases at V and 14 bases at J, with 17 bases in the middle. The sequencing sample was made of memory CD4+ T cells sorted from blood. The sample's subset: CD45RA-negative fraction. The V and J genes are TRBV29-1 and TRBJ2-1; the D call may be TRBD1 or TRBD2 (5 bases each). The source of this sequence is a man aged 18 to 29 in good health. CDR3 amino acids: CSVEQGVPREFF. The CDR3 bases are TGCAGCGTTGAGCAGGGAGTTCCCCGGGAGTTCTTC.